This T cell receptor beta chain comes out of a study of human T cells and chemical hapten exposure. The overall study: Slight differences in pooled library volume were the main source of varying TCR yields across samples.

The CDR3 loop spans 13 amino acids. From germline, CDR1 is SNHLY and CDR2 FYNNEI. Trimming stripped 6 bases from V and 4 bases from J, with 9 bases between. TCRdb re-analysed the 5' RACE reads in MiXCR, keeping a single row per CDR3 protein. The top ten hold around 3% of the sample, which has around 100,000 distinct CDR3 sequences, roughly 19% seen once. In its sample, this clonotype was seen a few times. What it recognizes is unknown. Findings and caveats of the study: With DPC sensitization, TCRs exceeding 1 in 1000 frequency showed no change.

The template was total RNA from unfractionated whole blood. The clonotype originates from a human donor in good health. This chain uses TRBV2 with TRBJ1-4, with no clear D. In DNA form, the CDR3 reads TGTGCCAGCAGCAGACTCATTAATGAAAAACTGTTTTTT. This translates into CASSRLINEKLFF.